What follows is one T cell receptor beta chain and its context. Germline V CDR1 and CDR2: SGHTA, FQGNSA. The germline V and J ends were trimmed by 1 base and 9 bases, with 15 bases remaining between them. This CDR3 is 14 amino acids long. The data are from a study of blood T cell repertoires in COVID-19. Looking at the study overall: Researchers got acute and convalescent COVID-19 samples from the United States, Italy and Spain. Sources were T cells, B-cell-depleted T cells, or PBMCs; the material itself was cDNA or gDNA.

In the authors' methods: The authors estimated nucleated cell counts from reference gene primer amplification. Measured with immunoSEQ multiplex PCR; TCRdb has only the in-frame clones, and not every one. V, J and clone size are those of that table, while D and trimming were read from the DNA. This table holds about 91,000 clones, 75% to 85% found once. The sequencing input was peripheral blood. This sequence originates from a woman older than 75 with acute or convalescent COVID-19. V and J are TRBV7-2 and TRBJ2-5; D might be TRBD1 (6 bases). The CDR3 sequence is CASSLETGTFPQYF. DNA for the CDR3: TGTGCCAGCAGCTTAGAAACAGGGACGTTCCCCCAGTACTTC.